A single TCR beta chain is shown here with its context. Its antigen is not known. 13 Jbeta primers and 60 Vbeta primers were used for the PCR. Profiled with immunoSEQ multiplex PCR; TCRdb holds only in-frame clones, not every one. The repertoire holds approximately 74,000 clones, with approximately 80% as singletons. The sample is drawn from a study of cytomegalovirus exposure and HLA in healthy donors. Study-level information: Out of about 190 million T cells, an earlier analysis found 117 million unique TCR beta sequences in total. Overall study findings and caveats: In all likelihood, a cluster of highly shared sequence variants was a sequencing artifact. Analyses of presence and absence presupposed an approximately uniform sequencing depth across donors.

Germline values: CDR1 SGHRS, CDR2 YFSETQ. V was shortened by 0 bases and J by 6 bases, with 6 bases between the two germline ends. The CDR3 has 13 residues. This chain uses TRBV5-1 with TRBJ2-2; D call uncertain. The TCR sequence derives from a woman aged 25 to 45 in good health and CMV-seronegative. The sequencing input was PBMCs. This CDR3 is CASSLGASGELFF. The CDR3 coding sequence is TGCGCCAGCAGCTTGGGGGCGTCCGGGGAGCTGTTTTTT.